A single sample is the source of the 6 T cell receptor beta chains below, sequenced in a study of T cells expressing NK-cell markers. Reanalyzing the 5' RACE reads, TCRdb keeps one entry per CDR3 protein, without DNA. The sample table sets out fewer than 200,000 distinct CDR3 sequences. The sample was blood T cells: a sorted CD56 or NKG2C T cell subset, CD4+ or CD8+ T cells, or bulk PBMC T cells (not recorded which). These receptors originate from a woman between 18 and 69 years old in good health.

The chain employs TRBV5-5 and TRBJ2-7; TCRdb selects TRBD2, and the lack of DNA leaves this call unchecked. The CDR3 consists of 17 residues. Germline V gene lookup returns CDR1 SGHKS and CDR2 YYEKEE (reference sequence). This CDR3 reads CASSLRLAFGSSYEQYF.

The J gene is TRBJ2-2, the V gene TRBV6-5. CDR3 length: 16 residues. CDR1 and CDR2 (germline): MNHEY, SVGAGI. The CDR3 protein is CASSSTRGSGAGELFF.

The genes are TRBV5-1 and TRBJ2-5; TCRdb calls TRBD2, which cannot be checked without DNA. CDR1 and CDR2 from the germline V gene are SGHRS and YFSETQ. This CDR3 has 13 amino acids. The CDR3: CASATSAYETQYF.

The chain is built from TRBV20-1 and TRBJ1-1; the D gene TCRdb calls, TRBD1, cannot be checked with no DNA. The CDR3 spans 16 residues. Germline values: CDR1 DFQATT, CDR2 SNEGSKA (reference sequence). CDR3 protein: CSARPDRRPMNTEAFF.

The rearrangement joins TRBV9 to TRBJ1-2; the D gene TCRdb calls, TRBD1, cannot be checked with no DNA. The germline gives CDR1 SGDLS, CDR2 YYNGEE. CDR3 length equals 15 residues. CDR3 amino acids: CASSPGPGQGYGYTF.

Here the CDR3 reads CAISETLAGRTDTQYF. The chain joins TRBV10-3 to TRBJ2-3; TCRdb designates TRBD2, a call that cannot be tested without DNA. The germline gives CDR1 ENHRY, CDR2 SYGVKD. CDR3 length: 16 residues.